This T cell receptor beta chain was captured by sequencing in a study of siplizumab effects on memory and regulatory T cells. Germline assignment: CDR1 SEHNR and CDR2 FQNEAQ (reference sequence). J gave up 5 bases and V 4 bases, and 4 bases lay outside the gene matches. CDR3 length: 14 residues. Findings and limits, study-wide: Unstimulated naive T cells seemed to show more diversity than memory cells did, and they also seemed to be among the major contributors to the alloresponse.

Unstimulated subsets comprising naive, memory, effector memory and TEMRA cells were sequenced in three donor pairs. In the case of this clone: The antigen is unknown.

Produced via immunoSEQ multiplex PCR; TCRdb's table is partial and in-frame only. This table has some 56,000 clones, over 95% appearing once. The rearrangement links TRBV7-9 to TRBJ1-5, with 8 bases identical to TRBD1. This receptor was obtained from a human donor in good health. The material sequenced was naive CD8+ T cells sorted from blood. The CDR3, as DNA: TGTGCCAGCAGCTCCGGACAGGGCGATCAGCCCCAGCATTTT. It encodes CASSSGQGDQPQHF.